Presented here are 21 T cell receptor beta chains from one specimen sequenced in a study of breast tumors, draining lymph nodes, adjacent tissues. MiXCR, applied by TCRdb to the multiplex PCR reads, yields one record per CDR3 protein. The table lists about 180,000 distinct CDR3 sequences, 30% to 35% of them singletons. Breast cancer patients provided tissue from their axillary draining lymph nodes. Sequenced sample: axillary lymph node tissue. The receptors stem from a female donor with breast cancer. Some clones in this sample may be carry-over from other donors' samples.

This clonotype has ten or more counts. The DNA for the CDR3 is TGTGCCAGCAGTTTATTGGAAGGACTACCCTACGAGCAGTACTTC. It codes for CASSLLEGLPYEQYF. The chain joins TRBV12-3 or TRBV12-4 to TRBJ2-7; a possible D gene is TRBD2 (6 bases). V was clipped by 2 bases and J by 2 bases, with 13 bases between them. The CDR3 sequence is 15 residues long.

The chain carries TRBV6-5 and TRBJ2-6; the D is unclear. Trimming removed 6 bases at V and 18 bases at J, with 6 bases between. The CDR3 loop spans 8 amino acids. CDR1 and CDR2 (germline): MNHEY, SVGAGI. The DNA for the CDR3 is TGTGCCAGCAGCTATCAGACTTTC. Encoded protein: CASSYQTF.

The genes are TRBV28 and TRBJ2-1; perhaps D is TRBD1 or TRBD2 (5 bases each). Trimming shortened V by 2 bases and J by 4 bases, and 12 bases separated the two germline ends. Germline V gene lookup returns CDR1 MDHEN and CDR2 SYDVKM. The CDR3 has 15 amino acids. The CDR3 here is CASSLVGATYNEQFF. The CDR3 DNA is TGTGCCAGCAGTTTAGTCGGGGCCACTTACAATGAGCAGTTCTTC.

The chain joins TRBV9 to TRBJ1-3; D call uncertain. The germline V and J ends were trimmed by 3 bases and 0 bases, with 10 bases remaining between them. This CDR3 comprises 15 residues. Germline CDR1 SGDLS, CDR2 YYNGEE. CDR3 sequence (DNA): TGTGCCAGCAGCGAAACGGTGAGCTCTGGAAACACCATATATTTT. Translation: CASSETVSSGNTIYF.

The V gene is TRBV4-1, the J gene TRBJ1-6; 10 bases line up with TRBD1. Trimming cost V 5 bases and J 6 bases; bases outside gene matches: 4. CDR3 length: 15 residues. The germline V gene encodes CDR1 MGHRA and CDR2 YSYEKL. CDR3 nucleotide sequence: TGCGCCAGCAGCTTAAGACAGGGGGCTAATTCACCCCTCCACTTT. Translated, it gives CASSLRQGANSPLHF.

This clonotype appeared once. This may come from a read error, since a much larger clone is one base off. Because it lacks the conserved phenylalanine or tryptophan at the end, this CDR3 is likely a read error. The rearrangement uses TRBV29-1 and TRBJ2-1; possible D gene TRBD1, 6 bases. The CDR3 spans 12 residues. CDR1 is SQVTM, CDR2 ANQGSEA, per germline. CDR3 nucleotide sequence: TGCGGCGTTGGACAGAACACCAATGAGCAGTTCCTC. It is translated as CGVGQNTNEQFL.

This clonotype has at least ten counts. The V gene is TRBV15, the J gene TRBJ1-3, with D hard to call. The germline V gene has CDR1 LNHNV and CDR2 YYDKDF (reference sequence). There are 15 residues in the CDR3. V lost 0 bases to trimming and J lost 4 bases, with 10 bases between them. The CDR3, as DNA: TGTGCCACCAGCAGAGATCTCGGTCGGGGAAACACCATATATTTT. This translates into CATSRDLGRGNTIYF.

The genes are TRBV5-8 and TRBJ2-5, with a possible D match to TRBD1 (6 bases). V dropped 8 bases and J dropped 1 base, with 9 bases sitting between them. CDR3 length equals 12 residues. From germline, CDR1 is SGHTS and CDR2 YDEGEE. CDR3 residues: CASPGVQETQYF. Written as DNA, the CDR3 is TGTGCCAGTCCAGGGGTCCAAGAGACCCAGTACTTC. Full variable domain (missing parts from reference TRBV5-8 and TRBJ2-5): EAGVTQSPTHLIKTRGQQATLRCSPISGHTSVYWYQQALGLGLQFLLWYDEGEERNRGNFPPRFSGRQFPNYSSELNVNALELEDSALYLCASPGVQETQYFGPGTRLLVL.

This clonotype was observed at least ten times. CDR3 residues: CASSQDFSEFYEQYF. As DNA, the CDR3 is TGTGCCAGCAGCCAAGATTTTTCGGAGTTCTACGAGCAGTACTTC. V and J are TRBV4-2 and TRBJ2-7; D ambiguous. The V end lost 0 bases, the J end lost 3 bases, and 12 bases lay between the germline ends. Germline-derived CDR1 and CDR2 are LGHNA and YNFKEQ. This CDR3 has 15 amino acids.

The chain employs TRBV6-2 or TRBV6-3 and TRBJ2-3; D is perhaps TRBD1 (6 bases). Germline V gives CDR1 MNHEY, CDR2 SVGEGT. Trimming cost V 6 bases and J 0 bases, with 13 bases left between them. The CDR3 runs to 15 residues. CDR3 sequence reads: CASSLTDSSTDTQYF. The CDR3 nucleotides are TGTGCCAGCAGCCTAACGGACAGTAGCACAGATACGCAGTATTTT.

This clonotype was observed at least ten times. J is TRBJ2-2 and V is TRBV12-3 or TRBV12-4; no definite D call. The CDR3 length is 12 residues. Trimming took 5 bases from V and 6 from J, leaving 7 bases between them. The CDR3 reads CASSNPSGELFF. The CDR3 DNA reads TGTGCCAGCAGTAATCCGTCCGGGGAGCTGTTTTTT.

This clonotype was counted many times. The J gene is TRBJ1-2, the V gene TRBV9, with D uncertain. Germline CDR1 and CDR2: SGDLS and YYNGEE. V lost 0 bases to trimming and J lost 4 bases, with 4 bases between them. The CDR3 runs to 12 residues. CDR3 DNA: TGTGCCAGCAGCGTAGCGGGCTATGGCTACACCTTC. Protein: CASSVAGYGYTF.

Notes on this clonotype: Since a much larger clone is just one base distant, this may be a read error. The CDR3 here is CSARAASGATQETQYF. The CDR3, as DNA: TGCAGTGCTAGAGCAGCTAGCGGGGCGACCCAAGAGACCCAGTACTTC. The chain employs TRBV20-1 and TRBJ2-5; the match to TRBD2 covers 9 bases. Trimming took 1 base from V and 1 from J; bases not matched to a gene: 7. Germline V gene sequence: CDR1 DFQATT, CDR2 SNEGSKA (reference sequence). The CDR3 is 16 amino acids.

A note on this clonotype: A much bigger clone sits one base away, suggesting this may be a read error. Because the CDR3 is missing its conserved closing phenylalanine or tryptophan, this is likely a read error. In DNA, the CDR3 is TGCAGTGCTAGGGGGCTCAACCACTACGAGCAGTACCTC. Translating gives CSARGLNHYEQYL. This rearrangement joins TRBV20-1 to TRBJ2-7; possible D gene TRBD1, 5 bases. The CDR3 contains 13 residues. CDR1 and CDR2 from the germline V gene are DFQATT and SNEGSKA (reference sequence). V was pared by 3 bases and J by 3 bases, with 12 bases between.

In the case of this clonotype: A much larger clone is a single base away; this may be a read error. The gene calls are TRBV18 and TRBJ1-2, with unresolved D. Germline CDR1 KGHSH, CDR2 LQKENI. V was clipped by 2 bases and J by 4 bases, with 8 bases between them. The CDR3 is 13 residues long. CDR3 nucleotides: TGTGCCAGCTCACCAGGGTCTAGCTATGGCTACACCTTC. Translation: CASSPGSSYGYTF.

In its sample, this clonotype was seen a few times. The germline gene is not matched at one end of the junction; a read error may be the cause. The chain couples TRBV7-3 to TRBJ1-2, with D perhaps matching TRBD1 (5 bases). In germline, CDR1 is SGHTA, CDR2 FQGTGA. The CDR3 extends over 15 amino acids. CDR3 loop: CASSLVSRADYGYPF. The DNA of the CDR3 is TGTGCCAGCAGCTTAGTATCCAGGGCCGACTATGGCTACCCCTTC.

Turning to this clonotype: This may come from a read error, since a much larger clone is one base off. The CDR3 nucleotides read TGTACCAGCAGCGTAGATGGGGGGGCTGATGGCTACACCTTC. The encoded protein is CTSSVDGGADGYTF. V and J are TRBV9 and TRBJ1-2, with D perhaps TRBD1 (6 bases). The CDR3 extends over 14 amino acids. The germline V gene has CDR1 SGDLS and CDR2 YYNGEE. The complete variable domain, with remaining parts taken from reference TRBV9 and TRBJ1-2, reads DSGVTQTPKHLITATGQRVTLRCSPRSGDLSVYWYQQSLDQGLQFLIQYYNGEERAKGNILERFSAQQFPDLHSELNLSSLELGDSALYFCTSSVDGGADGYTFGSGTRLTVV.

This clonotype occurred a few times. V is TRBV3-1 and J is TRBJ2-5, with 13 nucleotides matching TRBD2. The CDR3 runs to 16 residues. V shed 1 base, J shed 4 bases, and the junction held 3 bases outside the gene matches. Germline CDR1 and CDR2: LGHDT and YNNKEL (reference sequence). The CDR3 DNA follows: TGTGCCAGCAGCCAAGGGACTAGCGGGAGTGGAGAGACCCAGTACTTC. It codes for CASSQGTSGSGETQYF.

This clonotype appeared once. Since a much larger clone is just one base distant, this may be a read error. This rearrangement joins TRBV20-1 to TRBJ1-4, with D tentatively TRBD1 (6 bases). The CDR3 is 17 residues long. V was pared by 1 base and J by 0 bases, with 15 bases between. CDR1 DFQATT and CDR2 SNEGSKA come from the germline V gene (reference sequence). CDR3 DNA: TGCAGTGCTAGAGTTTTGCGGGGGGCAGCAACTAATGAAAAACTGTTTTTT. As protein: CSARVLRGAATNEKLFF.

This clonotype has at least ten counts. J is TRBJ2-3 and V is TRBV11-3; 9 positions agree with TRBD2. Germline V gene sequence: CDR1 SGHNT, CDR2 YENEEA. The CDR3 is 15 amino acids. Trimming cost V 2 bases and J 1 base; bases outside gene matches: 1. The CDR3 loop is CASSLKRGGTDTQYF. The CDR3 bases are TGTGCCAGCAGCTTAAAGCGGGGGGGCACAGATACGCAGTATTTT.

This clonotype was counted ten times or more. The rearrangement uses TRBV4-2 and TRBJ2-1; D not certain. CDR3 length equals 16 residues. V shed 0 bases and J shed 0 bases, with 9 bases lying between them. Germline loops: CDR1 LGHNA, CDR2 YNFKEQ. DNA for the CDR3: TGTGCCAGCAGCCAAGAAGTCTGGAGCTCCTACAATGAGCAGTTCTTC. This encodes CASSQEVWSSYNEQFF.